This is a list of T cell receptor beta chains from one sample in a study of neoadjuvant nivolumab and ipilimumab in lung cancer. TCRdb keeps only in-frame clones here, not all; method: immunoSEQ multiplex PCR. This table holds 39,000 or so clones, about 91% found once. The input for sequencing was peripheral blood, taken before neoadjuvant nivolumab, alone or with ipilimumab. The receptors here all came from an adult with non-small cell lung cancer. The CDR3 runs from the conserved cysteine through the conserved F or W. The D gene is left open where the match is weak. A row's size may be missing; if present it is once, few, many or a size class.

clone size,V gene,D gene,J gene,CDR3 protein,CDR3 DNA
-,TRBV7-3,TRBD2,TRBJ2-1,CASSLAGVSNEQFF,TGTGCCAGCAGCTTGGCGGGAGTGTCGAATGAGCAGTTCTTC
-,TRBV5-4,-,TRBJ2-7,CASSPGTSLSYEQYF,TGTGCCAGCAGCCCCGGGACTTCCCTCTCCTACGAGCAGTACTTC
-,TRBV9,TRBD2,TRBJ2-5,CASSFRLAGGQETQYF,TGTGCCAGCAGCTTCCGACTAGCGGGAGGACAAGAGACCCAGTACTTC
-,TRBV6-5,-,TRBJ2-1,CASSYRTAGDEQFF,TGTGCCAGCAGTTACCGTACCGCAGGGGATGAGCAGTTCTTC
once,TRBV5-5,-,TRBJ2-5,CASSLVEETQYF,TGTGCCAGCAGCTTAGTAGAGGAGACCCAGTACTTC
-,TRBV7-9,-,TRBJ2-7,CASSLSPGTYEQYF,TGTGCCAGCAGCTTGTCGCCAGGGACCTACGAGCAGTACTTC
once,TRBV15,TRBD1,TRBJ1-5,CATSREGQGNQPQHF,TGTGCCACCAGCAGAGAAGGACAGGGGAATCAGCCCCAGCATTTT
-,TRBV5-6,TRBD1,TRBJ1-5,CASTEGGTGDRTQHF,TGTGCCAGCACCGAGGGAGGGACAGGGGACCGGACCCAGCATTTT
few,TRBV19,-,TRBJ2-6,CASTQTRSGANVLTF,TGTGCCAGTACGCAGACACGATCTGGGGCCAACGTCCTGACTTTC
-,TRBV4-1,TRBD1,TRBJ1-2,CASSQGQGPLGYTF,TGCGCCAGCAGCCAGGGACAGGGGCCCTTAGGTTACACCTTC
once,TRBV7-2,-,TRBJ2-1,CASSTYPGDSYNEQFF,TGTGCCAGCAGTACTTACCCGGGAGACTCCTACAATGAGCAGTTCTTC
-,TRBV7-5,-,TRBJ2-7,CARSSNPLAVYEQYF,TGTGCCAGAAGCTCAAACCCTTTAGCGGTCTACGAGCAGTACTTC
-,TRBV11-2,-,TRBJ2-3,CASSLWGPDTQYF,TGTGCCAGCAGCTTATGGGGGCCAGATACGCAGTATTTT
-,TRBV11-2,-,TRBJ2-1,CASSLDTVYNEQFF,TGTGCCAGCAGCTTAGATACGGTGTACAATGAGCAGTTCTTC
few,TRBV7-9,-,TRBJ1-1,CASSSQQDTEAFF,TGTGCCAGCAGCTCTCAGCAGGACACTGAAGCTTTCTTT
few,TRBV4-1,TRBD1,TRBJ1-5,CASSQDETGWQPQHF,TGCGCCAGCAGCCAGGATGAGACAGGGTGGCAGCCCCAGCATTTT
-,TRBV7-9,-,TRBJ1-4,CASSSGPGPTNEKLFF,TGTGCCAGCAGTTCAGGTCCGGGCCCAACTAATGAAAAACTGTTTTTT
-,TRBV7-3,-,TRBJ2-2,CASSLRRTGSNTGELFF,TGTGCCAGCAGCTTAAGACGTACAGGGTCGAACACCGGGGAGCTGTTTTTT
-,TRBV5-1,TRBD1,TRBJ1-4,CASSVGQGSEKLFF,TGCGCCAGCAGCGTGGGACAGGGTTCTGAAAAACTGTTTTTT
-,TRBV7-2,-,TRBJ2-3,CASSLDPVPDTQYF,TGTGCCAGCAGCTTAGACCCCGTCCCAGATACGCAGTATTTT
-,TRBV7-6,-,TRBJ2-3,CASSFRADTQYF,TGTGCCAGCAGCTTCCGAGCAGATACGCAGTATTTT
-,TRBV30,TRBD2,TRBJ2-5,CAWSVSGSGETQYF,TGTGCCTGGAGTGTTAGCGGGAGTGGGGAGACCCAGTACTTC
-,TRBV30,TRBD2,TRBJ2-1,CAWRGLAGGRYNEQFF,TGTGCCTGGAGGGGACTAGCGGGAGGACGGTACAATGAGCAGTTCTTC
-,TRBV5-6,TRBD1,TRBJ2-1,CASTVGTGVHNEQFF,TGTGCCAGCACTGTCGGGACAGGGGTTCACAATGAGCAGTTCTTC
-,TRBV28,TRBD1,TRBJ1-2,CASSFDRASGYTF,TGTGCCAGCAGTTTCGACAGGGCAAGTGGCTACACCTTC
-,TRBV18,-,TRBJ2-3,CASYQPRQGGADTQYF,TGTGCCAGTTACCAACCCAGACAGGGAGGGGCAGATACGCAGTATTTT
-,TRBV30,-,TRBJ1-4,CAWSVSHQQGSALAGKLFF,TGTGCCTGGAGTGTGAGTCATCAGCAGGGGTCCGCGCTCGCCGGAAAACTGTTTTTT
-,TRBV27,-,TRBJ1-1,CASSFRESTEAFF,TGTGCCAGCAGTTTCAGGGAGTCCACTGAAGCTTTCTTT
-,TRBV7-9,TRBD2,TRBJ2-1,CASSSRLAGGYNEQFF,TGTGCCAGCAGCTCCCGACTAGCGGGAGGGTACAATGAGCAGTTCTTC
-,TRBV5-4,-,TRBJ1-5,CASSLEGGNQPQHF,TGTGCCAGCAGCTTGGAAGGGGGCAATCAGCCCCAGCATTTT
once,TRBV6-1,TRBD2,TRBJ2-7,CASEGLAGVNEQYF,TGTGCCAGCGAGGGACTAGCGGGAGTTAACGAGCAGTACTTC